Detailed here is one TCR beta chain. This receptor's antigen is unknown. No much larger clone exists at a distance of one base, and base qualities are not known. The entry originates in a study of T cell responses to AZD1222 COVID-19 vaccine (dated by TCRdb to the early 2020s). In terms of the full investigation: AZD1222 recipients with second doses at about 4 weeks or about 12 weeks were pooled, because spike-specific TCR depth and breadth did not differ between schedules. TCR sequencing was performed for roughly 240 trial participants, of whom around 200 were given two doses of AZD1222 and around 25 were given two doses of MenACWY control vaccine. Trial participants were enrolled by age into subgroups of 18-55, 56-69 and 70-plus years, and around 150, 29 and 61 TCR-sequenced participants, respectively, were included in these subgroups. Overall results and qualifications from the work: The 56-69-year group was small, and its depth increase did not reach significance, likely because of low power. No day 14 peak-response samples were available, so repertoires were characterized only after the peak T cell response. Conclusions about previously exposed vaccinees were limited because only a handful of AZD1222 recipients were SARS-CoV-2 seropositive at baseline. Epitopes outside the regions mutated in the B.1.351 and B.1.1.7 variants were reportedly recognized by nearly half of the unique spike-specific TCRs. Participants were mostly white British, with more females than males. The authors suggested clonal diversity may have been underestimated. A significant rise in spike-specific TCR breadth and depth was observed after two AZD1222 doses relative to day 0 and relative to MenACWY recipients. CD4 TCRs associated with the vaccine covered the entire spike protein, and the dominant responses were in regions 160-218 and 743-854.

The CDR3 regions of human TCRbeta chains were subjected to immunosequencing. Per the source publication's procedure: Repertoire TCRs were matched against a reference library of SARS-CoV-2-specific TCRs generated with the MIRA antigen-specificity platform. Breadth meant the fraction of unique TCRs that were SARS-CoV-2-associated, whereas depth meant the fraction of total T cells that were SARS-CoV-2-associated. Using the MIRA data, each spike-specific TCR was assigned both to the spike region to which the TCR was reactive and to a CD4 or CD8 class. Log10-transformed breadth and depth values were compared by one-way ANOVA with Sidak's multiple comparisons tests. TCRdb obtained this table from immuneACCESS and retained in-frame rearrangements with V and J assigned. These tables miss some clones; where compared with another copy, unresolved V genes account for less than half of the shortfall, and the remainder is unexplained. The V and J calls and clone size are taken from that table; D and trimming were inferred from the DNA. This sample holds around 140,000 clones; 80% to 90% were observed only once. More than 1.5% of the sample is held by the ten biggest clonotypes.

The sample's time point label, in plain terms: baseline before first vaccination. Vaccinee samples came from UK trials COV001 and COV002, including a single-blind randomized controlled phase 2/3 trial of AZD1222 (ChAdOx1 nCoV-19) in healthy adults. For TCRbeta chain sequencing, PBMC samples were collected from trial participants at day 0 and at day 28 after the second dose. The germline V end is reduced by 6 bases and the J end by 3 bases; junction bases left unmatched: 17. The germline V gene sets CDR1 to SGHTA and CDR2 to FQGNSA. The cysteine opens and the phenylalanine closes a CDR3 of 17 amino acids. Here the CDR3 DNA is all that survives: 51 bases in frame from base 1.

The sequence was collected from an adult in good health. The sequence joins TRBV7-2 to TRBJ2-7, with 7 middle bases fitting TRBD1. The sequencing here drew on peripheral blood, taken on day 0 of AZD1222 vaccination. The CDR3 here reads CASSSPKSQGLGYEQYF. The DNA reads as follows: TGTGCCAGCAGTTCACCAAAGTCACAGGGGCTGGGCTACGAGCAGTACTTC.